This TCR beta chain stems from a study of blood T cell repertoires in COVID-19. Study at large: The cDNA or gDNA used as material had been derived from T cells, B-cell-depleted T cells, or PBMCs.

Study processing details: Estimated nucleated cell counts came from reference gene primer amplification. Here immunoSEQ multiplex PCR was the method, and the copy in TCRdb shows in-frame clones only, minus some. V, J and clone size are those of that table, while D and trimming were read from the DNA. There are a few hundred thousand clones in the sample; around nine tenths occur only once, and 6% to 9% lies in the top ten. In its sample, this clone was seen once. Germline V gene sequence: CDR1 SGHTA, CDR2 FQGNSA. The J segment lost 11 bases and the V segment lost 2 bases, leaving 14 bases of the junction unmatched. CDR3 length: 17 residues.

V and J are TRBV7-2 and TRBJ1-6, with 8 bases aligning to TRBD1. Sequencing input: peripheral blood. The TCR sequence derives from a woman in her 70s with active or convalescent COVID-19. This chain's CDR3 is CASSLTRQGRGTTPLHF. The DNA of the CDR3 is TGTGCCAGCAGCTTAACCCGACAGGGGCGAGGAACAACACCCCTCCACTTT.